The 28 T cell receptor beta chains presented below share a single source sample, sequenced in a study of control samples from healthy donors and cancer patients. Data came from immunoSEQ multiplex PCR; TCRdb stores just in-frame clones and leaves some out. The profile shows tens of thousands of clones, approximately 94% of them singletons. The specimen sequenced was PBMCs. These receptors were collected from a man aged 25 to 45 with colorectal cancer.

This chain links TRBV20-1 with TRBJ2-1; 8 bases map to TRBD2. The V and J ends lost 3 bases and 7 bases, in that order; junction bases with no gene match: 8. Germline V gene lookup returns CDR1 DFQATT and CDR2 SNEGSKA (reference sequence). CDR3 size: 14 residues. CDR3 sequence (DNA): TGCAGTGCTAGTGTACGGGGGGGCGGGAATGAGCAGTTCTTC. Its translation: CSASVRGGGNEQFF.

The V and J genes are TRBV7-2 and TRBJ1-1, with D tentatively TRBD1 (5 bases). The CDR3 contains 14 residues. Trimming pared 8 bases from V and 2 bases from J, leaving 15 bases between. CDR1 and CDR2 (germline): SGHTA, FQGNSA. The chain's CDR3 is CASAGRRDNTEAFF. In DNA form, the CDR3 reads TGTGCCAGCGCAGGGCGCAGGGATAACACTGAAGCTTTCTTT.

The chain combines TRBV5-5 with TRBJ1-2; the match to TRBD1 covers 10 bases. CDR3 length: 14 amino acids. V lost 4 bases, J lost 8 bases, and 8 bases stayed unmatched. Germline loops: CDR1 SGHKS, CDR2 YYEKEE (reference sequence). The CDR3 reads CASSAGGQGYGYTF. The DNA of the CDR3 is TGTGCCAGCAGCGCCGGGGGACAGGGGTACGGCTACACCTTC. The full variable domain, in which reference TRBV5-5 and TRBJ1-2 provide the parts outside the CDR3, is DAGVTQSPTHLIKTRGQQVTLRCSPISGHKSVSWYQQVLGQGPQFIFQYYEKEERGRGNFPDRFSARQFPNYSSELNVNALLLGDSALYLCASSAGGQGYGYTFGSGTRLTVV.

V gene TRBV19 combines with J gene TRBJ1-2; 7 bases are shared with TRBD1. Germline V gene sequence: CDR1 LNHDA, CDR2 SQIVND (reference sequence). This CDR3 has 13 residues. Unmatched junction bases numbered 5, after V lost 8 bases and J lost 2 bases. CDR3 in amino acids: CASWDSVNYGYTF. The CDR3 nucleotides are TGTGCCAGTTGGGACAGTGTAAACTATGGCTACACCTTC.

This clone was seen once. The chain is built from TRBV29-1 and TRBJ1-1; D remains ambiguous. V was pared by 6 bases and J by 5 bases, with 16 bases between. The CDR3 covers 13 residues. Germline-derived CDR1 and CDR2 are SQVTM and ANQGSEA. This chain's CDR3 is CSVGGPGGTEAFF. In DNA form, the CDR3 reads TGCAGCGTGGGCGGACCGGGAGGGACTGAAGCTTTCTTT.

The chain uses TRBV27 and TRBJ2-3; TRBD2 agrees at 12 bases. The V and J ends lost 2 bases and 4 bases, in that order; junction bases with no gene match: 7. This CDR3 contains 17 residues. CDR1 is MNHEY, CDR2 SMNVEV, per germline (reference sequence). DNA of the CDR3: TGTGCCAGCAGTTTAATATCTAGCGGGAGGGGGGCAGATACGCAGTATTTT. Translated: CASSLISSGRGADTQYF.

This chain connects TRBV10-2 to TRBJ2-1; D may correspond to TRBD1 or TRBD2 (5 bases each). The CDR3 contains 11 residues. Germline CDR1 WSHSY, CDR2 SAAADI. The V and J ends lost 2 bases and 10 bases respectively, with 6 bases between them. CDR3 coding DNA: TGCGCCAGCAGTGAGGGGGGAGAGCAGTTCTTC. Its translation is CASSEGGEQFF.

Only a few counts were recorded for this clone. This chain connects TRBV7-6 to TRBJ2-2; TRBD1 might be the D (5 bases). Trimming removed 2 bases at V and 5 bases at J, with 12 bases between. CDR3 size: 15 residues. Per the germline V gene, CDR1 is SGHVS and CDR2 is FNYEAQ. CDR3 in DNA: TGTGCCAGCAGCTTAATTCAGGGAAGGACCGGGGAGCTGTTTTTT. It translates to CASSLIQGRTGELFF.

J is TRBJ2-6 and V is TRBV6-2 or TRBV6-3; D possibly corresponds to TRBD1 (6 bases). This CDR3 has 19 amino acids. The ends were cut back, 3 bases at V and 0 bases at J, with 18 bases in the middle. Germline V gene lookup returns CDR1 MNHEY and CDR2 SVGEGT. The CDR3, as DNA: TGTGCCAGCAGTTATCGCCCCCGGGACATGTCCTCTGGGGCCAACGTCCTGACTTTC. As protein: CASSYRPRDMSSGANVLTF.

This chain links TRBV19 with TRBJ1-4; D might be TRBD1 (5 bases). This CDR3 has 15 residues. V lost 3 bases, J lost 0 bases, and 8 bases lay in between. CDR1 and CDR2 (germline): LNHDA, SQIVND (reference sequence). CDR3 protein: CASSIGRATNEKLFF. CDR3 sequence (DNA): TGTGCCAGTAGTATCGGCAGGGCAACTAATGAAAAACTGTTTTTT.

The V and J genes are TRBV6-2 or TRBV6-3 and TRBJ1-6; D possibly corresponds to TRBD1 (6 bases). Trimming cost V 2 bases and J 0 bases, with 17 bases left between them. From germline, CDR1 is MNHEY and CDR2 SVGEGT. The CDR3 consists of 19 residues. CDR3 in amino acids: CASSYPGHPVSSYNSPLHF. The CDR3 coding sequence is TGTGCCAGCAGTTACCCGGGACATCCCGTGAGCTCCTATAATTCACCCCTCCACTTT.

This rearrangement joins TRBV4-2 to TRBJ2-1; D is ambiguous. CDR3 length equals 12 residues. The germline CDR1 and CDR2 sequences are LGHNA and YNFKEQ. V was trimmed by 3 bases and J by 10 bases, leaving 10 bases between them. The CDR3 sequence is CASSQLQGEQFF. The CDR3 bases are TGTGCCAGCAGCCAGCTCCAAGGGGAGCAGTTCTTC.

The chain uses TRBV19 and TRBJ1-2, with D unclear. Trimming left V 1 base short and J 3 bases short, with 12 bases between. The CDR3 is 15 residues long. The germline V gene encodes CDR1 LNHDA and CDR2 SQIVND (reference sequence). The CDR3 here is CASSIGSRGYYGYTF. The CDR3 nucleotides read TGTGCCAGTAGTATAGGTAGTCGGGGATACTATGGCTACACCTTC.

The V gene is TRBV7-2, the J gene TRBJ2-4; TRBD1 matches at 9 bases. Looked up from germline, CDR1 is SGHTA and CDR2 is FQGNSA. The CDR3 contains 17 residues. V shed 1 base, J shed 2 bases, and the junction held 6 bases outside the gene matches. CDR3 bases: TGTGCCAGCAGCTTAGAAACGGGACAGGGAACCAAAAACATTCAGTACTTC. Amino acids: CASSLETGQGTKNIQYF.

V is TRBV3-1 (or the pseudogene TRBV3-2) and J is TRBJ1-2, with D tentatively TRBD1 (6 bases). V dropped 4 bases and J dropped 4 bases, with 16 bases sitting between them. CDR1 and CDR2 from the germline V gene are LGHDT and YNNKEL (reference sequence). The CDR3 length is 15 residues. The CDR3 bases are TGTGCCAGCAGCCGCCTTACAGACAGGTCCTATGGCTACACCTTC. This gives the protein CASSRLTDRSYGYTF.

The chain recombines TRBV9 with TRBJ2-3; D unresolved. V was shortened by 4 bases and J by 0 bases, with 12 bases between the two germline ends. The germline V gene has CDR1 SGDLS and CDR2 YYNGEE. The CDR3 is made up of 15 amino acids. CDR3 DNA: TGTGCCAGCAGCTACAGTGGGTTTAGCACAGATACGCAGTATTTT. It translates to CASSYSGFSTDTQYF.

The gene calls are TRBV2 and TRBJ1-1; D unclear. This CDR3 is 14 amino acids long. Trimming took off 6 bases at V and 1 base at J, with 12 bases between the two ends. Germline V gene sequence: CDR1 SNHLY, CDR2 FYNNEI. The CDR3 region is CASSLSSQNTEAFF. As DNA, the CDR3 is TGTGCCAGCAGCCTATCTAGCCAGAACACTGAAGCTTTCTTT.

V is TRBV27 and J is TRBJ1-2; D is ambiguous. This CDR3 is 13 amino acids long. The V gene's germline CDR1 is MNHEY and CDR2 SMNVEV (reference sequence). V was clipped by 2 bases and J by 2 bases, with 6 bases between them. CDR3 nucleotide sequence: TGTGCCAGCAGTTTACGGGAGAACTATGGCTACACCTTC. Its translation is CASSLRENYGYTF.

In regard to this clone: The DNA is omitted, as the CDR3 cannot be located on it reliably, and the CDR3 follows TCRdb's listing. The chain combines TRBV6-2 or TRBV6-3 with TRBJ1-2; TRBD1 is taken as the D call from the table, unchecked against the DNA. The CDR3 numbers 13 amino acids, ends counted. Germline CDR1 and CDR2: MNHEY and SVGEGT. The chain's CDR3 is CASSSSTGFGYTF.

V and J are TRBV6-2 or TRBV6-3 and TRBJ1-5, with a weak D call TRBD1 (6 bases). The CDR3 runs 17 residues. The ends were cut back, 2 bases at V and 1 base at J, with 15 bases in the middle. Looked up from germline, CDR1 is MNHEY and CDR2 is SVGEGT. The CDR3 is CASSYGDTTSSNQPQHF. The CDR3 coding sequence is TGTGCCAGCAGTTACGGGGACACTACCTCCAGCAATCAGCCCCAGCATTTT.

The V and J genes are TRBV7-9 and TRBJ1-1; D is undetermined. The V end was cut by 3 bases, the J end by 4 bases, with 15 bases between. CDR1 SEHNR and CDR2 FQNEAQ come from the germline V gene (reference sequence). The CDR3 is made up of 15 amino acids. This CDR3 reads CASSFKSPRVTEAFF. CDR3 in DNA: TGTGCCAGCAGCTTCAAATCCCCGCGGGTCACTGAAGCTTTCTTT.

The chain recombines TRBV24-1 with TRBJ2-7; 7 nucleotides match TRBD1. V lost 4 bases and J lost 1; bases outside the gene matches: 6. Germline CDR1 is KGHDR and CDR2 is SFDVKD. The CDR3 totals 15 residues. As DNA, the CDR3 is TGTGCCACCAGTGAGCCGAGGACAGGTTCCTACGAGCAGTACTTC. As protein: CATSEPRTGSYEQYF.

The V call is TRBV24-1, the J call TRBJ1-2, with unresolved D. Per germline, CDR1 KGHDR and CDR2 SFDVKD. The CDR3 consists of 15 residues. Trimming took 2 bases from V and 4 from J, leaving 13 bases between them. This CDR3 is CATSDSSQNGYGYTF. The CDR3 bases are TGTGCCACCAGTGATTCGTCCCAGAACGGCTATGGCTACACCTTC.

This clone was recorded only once. The chain carries TRBV29-1 and TRBJ2-4, with D tentatively TRBD1 (6 bases). This CDR3 is built from 14 residues. Germline CDR1 reads SQVTM; CDR2 reads ANQGSEA. V lost 1 base, J lost 2 bases, and 9 bases lay in between. The CDR3 region is CSVEGQGSKNIQYF. Written as DNA, the CDR3 is TGCAGCGTTGAAGGTCAGGGGTCCAAAAACATTCAGTACTTC.

V and J are TRBV10-3 and TRBJ2-3, with 10 nucleotides matching TRBD2. Germline CDR1 is ENHRY and CDR2 is SYGVKD. This CDR3 contains 16 residues. V was pared by 0 bases and J by 6 bases, with 6 bases of the junction left unmatched. In DNA form, the CDR3 reads TGTGCCATCAGTGAGTCGAGTAGCGGGGGGCTGGATACGCAGTATTTT. Translation gives CAISESSSGGLDTQYF.

This sequence joins TRBV29-1 and TRBJ1-1; TRBD1 might be the D (6 bases). V shed 5 bases and J shed 2 bases, with 18 bases lying between them. Germline CDR1 and CDR2: SQVTM and ANQGSEA. CDR3 size: 15 residues. CDR3 loop: CSVKNPGQQNTEAFF. CDR3 bases: TGCAGCGTTAAAAATCCGGGACAACAAAACACTGAAGCTTTCTTT.

This sequence joins TRBV7-9 and TRBJ1-2, with TRBD1 identical over 7 bases. Germline assignment: CDR1 SEHNR and CDR2 FQNEAQ (reference sequence). The CDR3 has 15 residues. The V and J ends lost 1 base and 8 bases, in that order; junction bases with no gene match: 10. The CDR3 DNA follows: TGTGCCAGCAGCTTAGGGCGAGGGGGCGCCTGGGGCTACACCTTC. Protein: CASSLGRGGAWGYTF.

This chain joins TRBV30 and TRBJ2-2; TRBD2 matches at 9 bases. Per the germline V gene, CDR1 is GTSNPN and CDR2 is SVGIG (reference sequence). Trimming cost V 4 bases and J 7 bases; bases outside gene matches: 10. The CDR3 runs to 15 residues. Here the CDR3 reads CAWTVSSGEVGELFF. The CDR3 coding sequence is TGTGCCTGGACTGTATCTAGCGGGGAGGTCGGGGAGCTGTTTTTT.